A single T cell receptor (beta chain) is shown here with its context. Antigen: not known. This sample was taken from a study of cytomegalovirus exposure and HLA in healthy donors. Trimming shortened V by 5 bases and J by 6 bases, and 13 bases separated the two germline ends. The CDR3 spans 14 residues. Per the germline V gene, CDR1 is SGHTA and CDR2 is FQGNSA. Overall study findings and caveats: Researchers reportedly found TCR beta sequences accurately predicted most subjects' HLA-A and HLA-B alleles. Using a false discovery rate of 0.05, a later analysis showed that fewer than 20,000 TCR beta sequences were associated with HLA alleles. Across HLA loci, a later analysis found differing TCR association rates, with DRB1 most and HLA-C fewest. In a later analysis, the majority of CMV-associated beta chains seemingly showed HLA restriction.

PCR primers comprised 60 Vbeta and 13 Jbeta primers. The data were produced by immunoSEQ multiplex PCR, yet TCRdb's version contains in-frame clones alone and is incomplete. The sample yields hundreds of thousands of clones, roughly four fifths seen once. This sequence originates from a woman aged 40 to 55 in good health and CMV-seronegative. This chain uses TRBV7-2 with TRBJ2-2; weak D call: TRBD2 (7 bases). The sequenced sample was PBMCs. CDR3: CASSPRGGAGELFF. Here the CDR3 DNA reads TGTGCCAGCAGCCCTAGAGGGGGGGCCGGGGAGCTGTTTTTT.